This TCR beta chain is from a study of T cells in narcolepsy. General study findings and limits: Healthy controls reportedly lacked the autoreactive clonotypes serially found in patients' blood. Some memory CD4+ repertoires had no autoreactive clone sequences.

Of note for this clone: No antigen is known for it.

This CDR3 comprises 13 residues. From germline, CDR1 is SGHRS and CDR2 YFSETQ. Trimming removed 0 bases at V and 0 bases at J, with 3 bases between. The data were produced by immunoSEQ multiplex PCR, yet TCRdb's version contains in-frame clones alone and is incomplete. The table lists about 30,000 clones, about 83% of them singletons. The source is a human donor with narcolepsy. The chain carries TRBV5-1 and TRBJ1-1; the D is unclear. What was sequenced was CD45RA- memory CD4+ T cells from PBMCs. This CDR3 is CASSLEMNTEAFF. Written as DNA, the CDR3 is TGCGCCAGCAGCTTGGAGATGAACACTGAAGCTTTCTTT.